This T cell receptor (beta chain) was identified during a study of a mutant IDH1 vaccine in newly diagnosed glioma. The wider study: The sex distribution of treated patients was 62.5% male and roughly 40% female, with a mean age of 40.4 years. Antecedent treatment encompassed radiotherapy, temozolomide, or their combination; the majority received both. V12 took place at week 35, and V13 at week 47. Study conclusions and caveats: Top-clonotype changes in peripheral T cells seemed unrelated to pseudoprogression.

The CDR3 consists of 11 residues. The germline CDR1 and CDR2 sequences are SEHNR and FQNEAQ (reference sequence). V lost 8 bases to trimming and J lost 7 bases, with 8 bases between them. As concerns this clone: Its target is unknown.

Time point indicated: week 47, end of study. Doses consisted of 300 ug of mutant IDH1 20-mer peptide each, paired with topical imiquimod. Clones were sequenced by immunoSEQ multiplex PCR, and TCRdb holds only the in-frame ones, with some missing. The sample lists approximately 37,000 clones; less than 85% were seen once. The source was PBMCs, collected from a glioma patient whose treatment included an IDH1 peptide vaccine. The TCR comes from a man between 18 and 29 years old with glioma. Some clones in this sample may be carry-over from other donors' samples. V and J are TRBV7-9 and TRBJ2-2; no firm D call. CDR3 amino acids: CASQSDGELFF. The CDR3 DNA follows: TGTGCCAGCCAGTCCGACGGGGAGCTGTTTTTT.